These 10 T cell receptor beta chains came from one sample sequenced in a study of shared clonotypes between healthy human individuals. Produced via immunoSEQ multiplex PCR; TCRdb's table is partial and in-frame only. The sample holds 2 million to 2.5 million clones, around 90% seen once. The material sequenced was naive CD4+ T cells from PBMCs. Subset reported: CD45RA+ positively selected. These TCRs come from a man aged 18 to 29 in good health. Some clones in this sample may be carry-over from other donors' samples.

The chain links TRBV6-6 to TRBJ2-3; D unclear. Germline lookup yields CDR1 MNHNY and CDR2 SVGAGI (reference sequence). Trimming took off 7 bases at V and 6 bases at J, with 11 bases between the two ends. CDR3 length: 12 residues. The CDR3 protein is CASTLGSDTQYF. The CDR3 bases are TGTGCCAGCACCCTCGGGTCGGATACGCAGTATTTT.

This chain joins TRBV4-3 and TRBJ2-7, with 7 positions matching TRBD2. This CDR3 has 16 residues. The V and J ends lost 4 bases and 0 bases, in that order; junction bases with no gene match: 9. CDR1 and CDR2 from the germline V gene are LGHNA and YSLEER. The CDR3 loop is CASSRTLAASSYEQYF. For the CDR3, the DNA is TGCGCCAGCAGCCGCACCCTAGCGGCTAGCTCCTACGAGCAGTACTTC.

The chain uses TRBV5-5 and TRBJ2-7; 10 bases align to TRBD1. This CDR3 comprises 17 residues. Germline-derived CDR1 and CDR2 are SGHKS and YYEKEE (reference sequence). Trimming took 5 bases from V and 1 from J; bases not matched to a gene: 12. CDR3 loop: CASRLSTGGGRSYEQYF. In DNA form, the CDR3 reads TGTGCCAGCAGGCTTTCGACAGGGGGCGGGAGGTCCTACGAGCAGTACTTC.

The V and J genes are TRBV10-3 and TRBJ2-1; TRBD2 aligns across 9 bases. The CDR3 spans 13 residues. Germline assignment: CDR1 ENHRY and CDR2 SYGVKD. V lost 10 bases and J lost 5; bases outside the gene matches: 6. The CDR3, as DNA: TGTGCCACCCGGACTAGCGACAACAATGAGCAGTTCTTC. Translation gives CATRTSDNNEQFF.

Note on this clone: Other DNA sequences of this sample code for an identical CDR3. The rearrangement joins TRBV14 to TRBJ1-2; D not resolved. Trimming shortened V by 0 bases and J by 7 bases, and 6 bases separated the two germline ends. CDR1 and CDR2 from the germline V gene are SGHDN and FVKESK. CDR3 length: 12 residues. The CDR3 bases are TGTGCCAGCAGCCAAGATCGGGTTGGCTACACCTTC. Translation: CASSQDRVGYTF.

The chain is built from TRBV18 and TRBJ1-5; 10 bases agree with TRBD1. CDR3 length: 16 residues. CDR1 and CDR2 from the germline V gene are KGHSH and LQKENI. J lost 3 bases, V lost 5 bases, and 7 bases had no gene match. DNA of the CDR3: TGTGCCAGCTCAACCGGGACAGGGGCGAACAATCAGCCCCAGCATTTT. It codes for CASSTGTGANNQPQHF.

The CDR3, as DNA: TGTGCCAGCAGCGTACGCGGGGGGGACACTGAAGCTTTCTTT. Translated: CASSVRGGDTEAFF. This chain links TRBV9 with TRBJ1-1; tentatively, D is TRBD1 (5 bases). The CDR3 covers 14 residues. CDR1 is SGDLS and CDR2 is YYNGEE in the germline V gene. V lost 1 base and J 3 bases, leaving 10 bases between the germline ends.

The genes are TRBV28 and TRBJ1-5; D might be TRBD1 (5 bases). The CDR3 is made up of 15 amino acids. Trimming took 3 bases from V and 7 from J, leaving 16 bases between them. Germline V gene lookup returns CDR1 MDHEN and CDR2 SYDVKM. This chain's CDR3 is CASSFSSGLGQPQHF. The CDR3 nucleotides read TGTGCCAGCAGTTTCTCTTCAGGGTTAGGACAGCCCCAGCATTTT.

The chain has TRBV5-8 and TRBJ1-1; tentatively, D is TRBD1 (5 bases). V was cut by 0 bases and J by 10 bases, with 13 bases left in between. The CDR3 runs 13 residues. Germline CDR1 SGHTS, CDR2 YDEGEE. The CDR3 DNA reads TGTGCCAGCAGCTTGGCCCGAGGGGTGCGAGCTTTCTTT. Translation gives CASSLARGVRAFF.

The chain couples TRBV25-1 to TRBJ2-2; D may be TRBD1 or TRBD2 (5 bases each). V lost 4 bases to trimming and J lost 6 bases, with 15 bases between them. The germline V gene has CDR1 MGHDK and CDR2 SYGVNS. The length of the CDR3 is 15 residues. The CDR3 DNA is TGTGCCAGCAGTGTTCCGGGACCCGGGTCCGGGGAGCTGTTTTTT. Its protein is CASSVPGPGSGELFF.